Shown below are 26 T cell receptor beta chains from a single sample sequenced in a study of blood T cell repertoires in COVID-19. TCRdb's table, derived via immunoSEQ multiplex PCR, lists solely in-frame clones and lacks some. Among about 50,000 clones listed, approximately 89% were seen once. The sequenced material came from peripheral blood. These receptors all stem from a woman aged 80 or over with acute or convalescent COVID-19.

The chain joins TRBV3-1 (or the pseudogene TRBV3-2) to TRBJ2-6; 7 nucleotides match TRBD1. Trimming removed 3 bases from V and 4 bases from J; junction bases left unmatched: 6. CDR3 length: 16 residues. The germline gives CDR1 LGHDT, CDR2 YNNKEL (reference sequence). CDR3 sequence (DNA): TGTGCCAGCAGCCATTGGGGGACAGAGGGGGCCAACGTCCTGACTTTC. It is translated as CASSHWGTEGANVLTF.

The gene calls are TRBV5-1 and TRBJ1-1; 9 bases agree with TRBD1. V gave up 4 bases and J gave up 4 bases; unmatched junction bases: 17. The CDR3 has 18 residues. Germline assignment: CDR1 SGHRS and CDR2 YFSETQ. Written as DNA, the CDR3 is TGCGCCAGCAGCCCCAGGACAGGGGCCACGAGGAGTGTCACTGAAGCTTTCTTT. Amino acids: CASSPRTGATRSVTEAFF. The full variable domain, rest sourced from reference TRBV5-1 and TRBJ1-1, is KAGVTQTPRYLIKTRGQQVTLSCSPISGHRSVSWYQQTPGQGLQFLFEYFSETQRNKGNFPGRFSGRQFSNSRSEMNVSTLELGDSALYLCASSPRTGATRSVTEAFFGQGTRLTVV.

CDR3 residues: CASSEFGSPQHF. In nucleotides, the CDR3 is TGTGCCAGCAGTGAATTTGGCTCGCCCCAGCATTTT. This chain joins TRBV6-1 and TRBJ1-5; D gene ambiguous. CDR3 length: 12 amino acids. Germline V lookup: CDR1 MNHNS, CDR2 SASEGT. V was clipped by 2 bases and J by 9 bases, with 8 bases between them.

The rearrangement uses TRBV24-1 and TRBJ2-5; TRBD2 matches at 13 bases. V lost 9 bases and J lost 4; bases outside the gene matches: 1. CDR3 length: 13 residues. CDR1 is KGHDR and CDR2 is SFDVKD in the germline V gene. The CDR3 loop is CATGLAGVETQYF. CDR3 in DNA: TGTGCCACCGGACTAGCGGGGGTAGAGACCCAGTACTTC.

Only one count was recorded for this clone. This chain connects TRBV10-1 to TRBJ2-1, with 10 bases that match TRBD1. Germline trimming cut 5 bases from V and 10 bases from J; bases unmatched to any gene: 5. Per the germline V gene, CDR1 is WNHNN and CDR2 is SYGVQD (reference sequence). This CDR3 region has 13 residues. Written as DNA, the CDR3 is TGCGCCAGCAGTCCCGGGACAGGGGCCGAGCAGTTCTTC. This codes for CASSPGTGAEQFF.

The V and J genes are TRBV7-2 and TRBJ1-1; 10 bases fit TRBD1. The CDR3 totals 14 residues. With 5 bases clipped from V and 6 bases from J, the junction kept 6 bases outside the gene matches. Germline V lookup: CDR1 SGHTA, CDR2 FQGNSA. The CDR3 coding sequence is TGTGCCAGCAGCCTAGGACAGGGGGTCGCTGAAGCTTTCTTT. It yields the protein CASSLGQGVAEAFF.

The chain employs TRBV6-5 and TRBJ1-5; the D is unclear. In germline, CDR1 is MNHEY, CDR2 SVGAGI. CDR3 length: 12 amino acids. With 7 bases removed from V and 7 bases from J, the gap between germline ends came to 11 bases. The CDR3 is CASNRGIQPQHF. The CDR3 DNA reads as TGTGCCAGCAACCGGGGAATACAGCCCCAGCATTTT.

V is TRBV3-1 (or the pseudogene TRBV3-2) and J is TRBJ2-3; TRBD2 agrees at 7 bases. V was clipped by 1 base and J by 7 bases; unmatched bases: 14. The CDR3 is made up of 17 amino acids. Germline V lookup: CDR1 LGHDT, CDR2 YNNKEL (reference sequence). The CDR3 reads CASSQGTSGSPRNTQYF. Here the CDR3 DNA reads TGTGCCAGCAGCCAAGGGACTAGTGGGAGTCCGCGTAATACGCAGTATTTT.

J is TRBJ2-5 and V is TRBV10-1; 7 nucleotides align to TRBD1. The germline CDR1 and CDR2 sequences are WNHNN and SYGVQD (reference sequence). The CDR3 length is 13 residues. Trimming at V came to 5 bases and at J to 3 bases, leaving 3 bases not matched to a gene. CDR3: CASSSQGEETQYF. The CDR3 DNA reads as TGCGCCAGCAGTTCCCAGGGGGAAGAGACCCAGTACTTC.

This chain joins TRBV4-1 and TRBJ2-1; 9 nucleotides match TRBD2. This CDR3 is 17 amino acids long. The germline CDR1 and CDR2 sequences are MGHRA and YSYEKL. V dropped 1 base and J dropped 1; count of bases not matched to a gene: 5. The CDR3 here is CASSQVAGGPSYNEQFF. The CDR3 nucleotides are TGCGCCAGCAGCCAAGTGGCGGGGGGGCCGTCCTACAATGAGCAGTTCTTC.

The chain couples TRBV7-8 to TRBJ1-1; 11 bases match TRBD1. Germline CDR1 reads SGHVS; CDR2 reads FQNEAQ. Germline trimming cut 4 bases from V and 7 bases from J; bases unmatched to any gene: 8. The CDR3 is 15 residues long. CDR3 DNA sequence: TGTGCCAGCAGCTCAGCCGGGACAGGGGGTGTTGAAGCTTTCTTT. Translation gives CASSSAGTGGVEAFF.

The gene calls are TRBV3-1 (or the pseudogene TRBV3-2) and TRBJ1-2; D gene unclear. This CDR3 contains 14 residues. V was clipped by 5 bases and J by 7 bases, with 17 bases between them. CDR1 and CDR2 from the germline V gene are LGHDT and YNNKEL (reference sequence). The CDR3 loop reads CASSLRGARGGYTF. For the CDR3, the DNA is TGTGCCAGCAGCTTACGAGGAGCCCGAGGTGGCTACACCTTC.

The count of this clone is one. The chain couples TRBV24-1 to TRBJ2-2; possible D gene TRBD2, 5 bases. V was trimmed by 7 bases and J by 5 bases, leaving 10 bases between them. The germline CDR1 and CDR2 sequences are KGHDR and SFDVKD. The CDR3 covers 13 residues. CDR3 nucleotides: TGTGCCACCAGCGCTACTAGTACCGGGGAGCTGTTTTTT. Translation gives CATSATSTGELFF.

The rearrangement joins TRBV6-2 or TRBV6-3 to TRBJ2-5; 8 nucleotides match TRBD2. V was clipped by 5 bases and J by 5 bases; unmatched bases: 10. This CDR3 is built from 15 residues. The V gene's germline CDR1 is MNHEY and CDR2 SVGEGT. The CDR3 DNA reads TGTGCCAGCAGTAACCCCGGCGGGGGGCGGGAGACCCAGTACTTC. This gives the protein CASSNPGGGRETQYF.

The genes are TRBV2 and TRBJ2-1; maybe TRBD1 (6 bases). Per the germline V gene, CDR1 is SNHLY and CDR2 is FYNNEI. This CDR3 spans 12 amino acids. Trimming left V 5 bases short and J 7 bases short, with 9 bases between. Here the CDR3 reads CASSSDRNEQFF. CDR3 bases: TGTGCCAGCAGTTCAGACAGGAATGAGCAGTTCTTC.

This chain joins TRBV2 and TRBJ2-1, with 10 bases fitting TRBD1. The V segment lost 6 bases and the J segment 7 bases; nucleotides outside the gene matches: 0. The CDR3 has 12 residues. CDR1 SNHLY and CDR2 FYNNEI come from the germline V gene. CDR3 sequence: CASRGQGNEQFF. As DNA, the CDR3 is TGTGCCAGCAGGGGACAGGGGAATGAGCAGTTCTTC.

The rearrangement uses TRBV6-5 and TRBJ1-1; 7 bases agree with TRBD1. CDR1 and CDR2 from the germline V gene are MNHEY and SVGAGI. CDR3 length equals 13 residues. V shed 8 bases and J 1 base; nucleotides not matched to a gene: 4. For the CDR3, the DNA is TGTGCCAGCCGACAGGGTGGGAACACTGAAGCTTTCTTT. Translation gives CASRQGGNTEAFF.

The CDR3 loop is CASSLAGGGGNNEQFF. The CDR3 bases are TGTGCCAGCAGCTTAGCCGGCGGGGGGGGAAACAATGAGCAGTTCTTC. This rearrangement joins TRBV7-7 to TRBJ2-1, with 9 bases fitting TRBD2. The length of the CDR3 is 16 residues. Losses at the gene ends were 0 bases for V and 5 bases for J; bases not matched to a gene: 5. Germline assignment: CDR1 SSHAT and CDR2 FNYEAQ (reference sequence). The full variable domain, rest sourced from reference TRBV7-7 and TRBJ2-1, is GAGVSQSPRYKVTKRGQDVTLRCDPISSHATLYWYQQALGQGPEFLTYFNYEAQPDKSGLPSDRFSAERPEGSISTLTIQRTEQRDSAMYRCASSLAGGGGNNEQFFGPGTRLTVL.

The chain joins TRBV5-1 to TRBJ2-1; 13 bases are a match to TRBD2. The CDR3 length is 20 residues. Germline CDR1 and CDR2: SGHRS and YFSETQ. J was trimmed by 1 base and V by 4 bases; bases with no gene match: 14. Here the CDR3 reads CASSKGLAGTNVGSYNEQFF. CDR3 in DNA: TGCGCCAGCAGCAAGGGACTAGCGGGGACGAACGTCGGGTCCTACAATGAGCAGTTCTTC.

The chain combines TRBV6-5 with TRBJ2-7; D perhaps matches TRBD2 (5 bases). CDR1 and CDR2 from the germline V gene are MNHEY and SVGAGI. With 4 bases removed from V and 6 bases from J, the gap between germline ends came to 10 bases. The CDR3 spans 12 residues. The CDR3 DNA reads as TGTGCCAGCAGTTCAAACCGGGGCGAGCAGTACTTC. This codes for CASSSNRGEQYF.

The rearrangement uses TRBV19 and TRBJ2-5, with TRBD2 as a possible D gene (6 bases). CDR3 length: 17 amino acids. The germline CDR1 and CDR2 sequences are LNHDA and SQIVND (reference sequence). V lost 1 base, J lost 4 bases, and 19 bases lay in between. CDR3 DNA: TGTGCCAGTAGTATAGGGGTGAGGAGGGGCGGAGGAGAGACCCAGTACTTC. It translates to CASSIGVRRGGGETQYF.

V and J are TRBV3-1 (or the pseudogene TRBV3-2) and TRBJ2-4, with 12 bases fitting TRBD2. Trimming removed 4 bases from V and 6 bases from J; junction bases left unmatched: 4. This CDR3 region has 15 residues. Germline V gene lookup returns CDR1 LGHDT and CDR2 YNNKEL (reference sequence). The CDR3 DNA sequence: TGTGCCAGCAGCCTTCTAGCGGGGGGGCGAAACATTCAGTACTTC. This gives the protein CASSLLAGGRNIQYF.

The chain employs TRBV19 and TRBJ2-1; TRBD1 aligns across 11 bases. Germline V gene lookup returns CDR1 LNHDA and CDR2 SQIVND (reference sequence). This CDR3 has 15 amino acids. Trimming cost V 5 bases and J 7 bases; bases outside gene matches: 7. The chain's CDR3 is CASSRWGTGGNEQFF. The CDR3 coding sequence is TGTGCCAGTAGTCGTTGGGGGACAGGGGGAAATGAGCAGTTCTTC.

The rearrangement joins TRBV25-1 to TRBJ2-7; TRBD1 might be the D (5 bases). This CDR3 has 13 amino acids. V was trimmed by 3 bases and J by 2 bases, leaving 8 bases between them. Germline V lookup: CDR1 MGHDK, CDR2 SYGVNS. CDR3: CASSDRATYEQYV. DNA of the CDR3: TGTGCCAGCAGTGACAGGGCAACCTACGAGCAGTACGTC.

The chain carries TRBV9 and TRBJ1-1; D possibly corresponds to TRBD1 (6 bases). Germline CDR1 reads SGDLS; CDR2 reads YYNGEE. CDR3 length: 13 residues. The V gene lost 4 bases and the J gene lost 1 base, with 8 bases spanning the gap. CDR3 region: CASSPQGNTEAFF. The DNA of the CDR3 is TGTGCCAGCAGCCCACAGGGGAACACTGAAGCTTTCTTT.

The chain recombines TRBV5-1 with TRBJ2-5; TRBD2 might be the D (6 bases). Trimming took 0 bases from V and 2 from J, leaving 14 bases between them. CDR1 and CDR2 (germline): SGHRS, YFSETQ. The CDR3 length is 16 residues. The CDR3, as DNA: TGCGCCAGCAGCTTGGCGCGGGGCGCCGTACAAGAGACCCAGTACTTC. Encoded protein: CASSLARGAVQETQYF.